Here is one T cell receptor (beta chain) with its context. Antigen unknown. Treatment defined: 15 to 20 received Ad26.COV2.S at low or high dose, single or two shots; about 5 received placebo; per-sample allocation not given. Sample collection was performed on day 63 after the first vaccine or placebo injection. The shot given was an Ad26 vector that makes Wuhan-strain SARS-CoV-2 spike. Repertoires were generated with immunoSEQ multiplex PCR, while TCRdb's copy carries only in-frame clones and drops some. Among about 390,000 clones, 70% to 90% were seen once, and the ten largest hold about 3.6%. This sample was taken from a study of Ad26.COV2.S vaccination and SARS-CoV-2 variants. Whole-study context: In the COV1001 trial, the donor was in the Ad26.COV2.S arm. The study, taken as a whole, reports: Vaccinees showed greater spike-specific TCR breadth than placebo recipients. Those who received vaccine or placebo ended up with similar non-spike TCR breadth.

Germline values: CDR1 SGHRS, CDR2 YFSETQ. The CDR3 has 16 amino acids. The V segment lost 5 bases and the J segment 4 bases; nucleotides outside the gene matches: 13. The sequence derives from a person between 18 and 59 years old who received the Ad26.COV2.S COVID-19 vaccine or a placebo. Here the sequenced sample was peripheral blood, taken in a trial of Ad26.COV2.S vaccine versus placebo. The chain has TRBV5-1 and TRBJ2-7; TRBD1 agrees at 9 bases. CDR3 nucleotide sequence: TGCGCCAGCAGTCTTTTCGCGGGACAGGGTACTTACGAGCAGTACTTC. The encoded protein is CASSLFAGQGTYEQYF.